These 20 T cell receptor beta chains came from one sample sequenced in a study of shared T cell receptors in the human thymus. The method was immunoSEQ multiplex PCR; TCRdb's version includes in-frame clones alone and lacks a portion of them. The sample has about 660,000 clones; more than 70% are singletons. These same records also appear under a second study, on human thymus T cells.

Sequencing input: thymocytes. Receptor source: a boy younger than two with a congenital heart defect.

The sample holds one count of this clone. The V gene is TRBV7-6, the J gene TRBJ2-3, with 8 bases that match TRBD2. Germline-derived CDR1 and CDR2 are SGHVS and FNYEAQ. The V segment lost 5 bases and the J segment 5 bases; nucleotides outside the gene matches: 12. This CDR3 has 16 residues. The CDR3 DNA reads TGTGCCAGCAGCCGGGTAGCGCGGGGGGCTAGAGATACGCAGTATTTT. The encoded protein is CASSRVARGARDTQYF.

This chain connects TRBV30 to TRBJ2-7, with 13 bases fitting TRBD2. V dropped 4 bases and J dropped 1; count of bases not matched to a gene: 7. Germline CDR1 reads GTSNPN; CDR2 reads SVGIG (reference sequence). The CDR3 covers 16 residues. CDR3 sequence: CAWKPGLAGESYEQYF. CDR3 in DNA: TGTGCCTGGAAACCTGGACTAGCGGGAGAATCCTACGAGCAGTACTTC.

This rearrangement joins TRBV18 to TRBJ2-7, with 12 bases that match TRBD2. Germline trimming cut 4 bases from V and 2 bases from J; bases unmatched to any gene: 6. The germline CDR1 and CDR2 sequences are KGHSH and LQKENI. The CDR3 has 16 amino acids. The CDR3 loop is CASSLLTSGRAYEQYF. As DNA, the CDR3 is TGTGCCAGCTCACTGCTGACTAGCGGGAGAGCCTACGAGCAGTACTTC.

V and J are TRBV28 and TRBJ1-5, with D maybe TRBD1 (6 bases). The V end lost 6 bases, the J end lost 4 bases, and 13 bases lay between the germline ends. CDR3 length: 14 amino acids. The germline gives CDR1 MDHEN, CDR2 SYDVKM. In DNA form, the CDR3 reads TGTGCCAGCAGCAGACAACAGGGAAATCAGCCCCAGCATTTT. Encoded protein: CASSRQQGNQPQHF.

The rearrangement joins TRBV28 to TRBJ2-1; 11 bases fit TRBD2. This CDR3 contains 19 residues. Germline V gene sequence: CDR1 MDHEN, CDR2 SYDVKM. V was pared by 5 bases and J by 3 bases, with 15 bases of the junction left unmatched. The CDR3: CASSPELAGVPLSYNEQFF. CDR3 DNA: TGTGCCAGCAGTCCCGAACTAGCGGGGGTTCCCTTAAGCTACAATGAGCAGTTCTTC.

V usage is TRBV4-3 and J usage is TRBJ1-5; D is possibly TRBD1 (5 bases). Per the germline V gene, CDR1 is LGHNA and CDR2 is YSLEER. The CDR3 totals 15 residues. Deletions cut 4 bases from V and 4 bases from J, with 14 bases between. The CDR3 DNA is TGCGCCAGCAGCCCTCATAGGAGGGGTAATCAGCCCCAGCATTTT. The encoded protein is CASSPHRRGNQPQHF.

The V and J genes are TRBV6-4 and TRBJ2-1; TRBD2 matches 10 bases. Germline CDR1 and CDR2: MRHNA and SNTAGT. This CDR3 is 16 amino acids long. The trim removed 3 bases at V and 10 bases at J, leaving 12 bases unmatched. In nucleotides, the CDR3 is TGTGCCAGCAGTGAGGACGCTAGCGGGGGCTTTAACGAGCAGTTCTTC. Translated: CASSEDASGGFNEQFF.

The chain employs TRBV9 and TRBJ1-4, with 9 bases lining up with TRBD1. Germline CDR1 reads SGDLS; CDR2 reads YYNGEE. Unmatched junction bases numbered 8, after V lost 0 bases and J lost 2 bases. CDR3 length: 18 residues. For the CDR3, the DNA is TGTGCCAGCAGCGTAGACCGGGACAGGGCCTCGACTAATGAAAAACTGTTTTTT. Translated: CASSVDRDRASTNEKLFF.

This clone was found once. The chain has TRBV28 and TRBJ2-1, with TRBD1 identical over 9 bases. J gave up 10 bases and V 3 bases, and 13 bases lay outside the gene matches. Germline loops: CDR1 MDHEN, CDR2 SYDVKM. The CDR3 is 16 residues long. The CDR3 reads CASSLPARDRVREQFF. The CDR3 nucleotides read TGTGCCAGCAGTTTGCCGGCCCGGGACAGGGTAAGAGAGCAGTTCTTC.

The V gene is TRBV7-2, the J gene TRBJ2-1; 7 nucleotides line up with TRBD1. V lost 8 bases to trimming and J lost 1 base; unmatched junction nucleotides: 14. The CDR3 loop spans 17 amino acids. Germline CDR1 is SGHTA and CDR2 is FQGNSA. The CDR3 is CASGQVFWDLSYNEQFF. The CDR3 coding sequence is TGTGCCAGCGGACAGGTCTTTTGGGATCTGTCCTACAATGAGCAGTTCTTC.

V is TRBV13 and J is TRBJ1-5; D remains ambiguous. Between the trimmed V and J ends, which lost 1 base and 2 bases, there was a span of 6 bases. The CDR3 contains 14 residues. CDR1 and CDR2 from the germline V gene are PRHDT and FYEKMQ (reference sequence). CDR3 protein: CASSLVQGNQPQHF. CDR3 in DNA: TGTGCCAGCAGCTTAGTGCAGGGCAATCAGCCCCAGCATTTT.

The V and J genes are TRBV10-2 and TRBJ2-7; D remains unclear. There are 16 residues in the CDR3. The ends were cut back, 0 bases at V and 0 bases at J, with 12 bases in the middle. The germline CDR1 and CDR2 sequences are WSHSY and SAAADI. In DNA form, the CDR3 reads TGCGCCAGCAGTGAGTCGTTTTCGGAGCCCTCCTACGAGCAGTACTTC. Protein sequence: CASSESFSEPSYEQYF.

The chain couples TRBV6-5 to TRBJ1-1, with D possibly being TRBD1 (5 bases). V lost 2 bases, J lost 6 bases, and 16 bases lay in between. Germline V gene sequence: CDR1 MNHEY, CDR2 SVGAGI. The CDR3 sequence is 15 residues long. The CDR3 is CASSYDRGRPSEAFF. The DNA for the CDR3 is TGTGCCAGCAGTTACGACAGAGGAAGGCCTTCTGAAGCTTTCTTT.

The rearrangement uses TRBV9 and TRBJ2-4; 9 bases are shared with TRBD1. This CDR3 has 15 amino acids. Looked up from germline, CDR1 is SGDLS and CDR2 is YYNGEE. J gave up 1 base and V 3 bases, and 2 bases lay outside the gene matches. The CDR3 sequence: CASSETGGAKNIQYF. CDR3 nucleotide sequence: TGTGCCAGCAGCGAGACAGGGGGGGCCAAAAACATTCAGTACTTC.

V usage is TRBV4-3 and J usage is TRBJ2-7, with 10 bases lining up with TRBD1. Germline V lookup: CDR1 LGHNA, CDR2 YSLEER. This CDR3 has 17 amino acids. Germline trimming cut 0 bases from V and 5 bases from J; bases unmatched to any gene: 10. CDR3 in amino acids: CASSQDTAGTGANEQYF. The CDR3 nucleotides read TGCGCCAGCAGCCAAGACACCGCCGGGACAGGGGCCAACGAGCAGTACTTC.

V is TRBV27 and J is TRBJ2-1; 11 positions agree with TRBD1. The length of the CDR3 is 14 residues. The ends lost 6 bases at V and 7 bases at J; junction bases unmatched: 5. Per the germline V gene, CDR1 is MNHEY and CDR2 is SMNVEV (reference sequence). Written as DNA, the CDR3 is TGTGCCAGCAGACCGGGACAGGGGGGTAATGAGCAGTTCTTC. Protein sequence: CASRPGQGGNEQFF.

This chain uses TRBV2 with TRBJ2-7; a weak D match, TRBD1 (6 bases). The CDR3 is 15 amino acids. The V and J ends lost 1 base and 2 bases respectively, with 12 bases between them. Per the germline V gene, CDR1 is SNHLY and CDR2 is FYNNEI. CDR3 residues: CASSEGRQGPYEQYF. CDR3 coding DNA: TGTGCCAGCAGTGAAGGTAGGCAGGGGCCCTACGAGCAGTACTTC.

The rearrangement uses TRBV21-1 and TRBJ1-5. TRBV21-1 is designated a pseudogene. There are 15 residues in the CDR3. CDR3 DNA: TGTGCCAGCAGCCCTCCGGGGAATGTCGGGGGGCCCCAGCATTTT. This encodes CASSPPGNVGGPQHF.

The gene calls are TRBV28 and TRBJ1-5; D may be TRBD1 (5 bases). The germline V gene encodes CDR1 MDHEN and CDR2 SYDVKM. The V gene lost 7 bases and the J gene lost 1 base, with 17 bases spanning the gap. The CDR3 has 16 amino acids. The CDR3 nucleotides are TGTGCCAGCAAGGGCCCTTTGGGGCCAAGCAATCAGCCCCAGCATTTT. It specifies CASKGPLGPSNQPQHF.

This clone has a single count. CDR3 amino acids: CASSPPGTGLTYGYTF. CDR3 bases: TGTGCCAGCTCACCACCGGGGACAGGCCTAACCTATGGCTACACCTTC. The rearrangement joins TRBV18 to TRBJ1-2; 8 bases map to TRBD1. Germline-derived CDR1 and CDR2 are KGHSH and LQKENI. J was trimmed by 4 bases and V by 0 bases; bases with no gene match: 7. The CDR3 is 16 amino acids.